A selection of T cell receptor beta chains follows, all from one sample in a study of molecular identifiers for immune sequencing clone quantification. One entry per CDR3 protein results from TCRdb running MiXCR on the PCR reads. The sample holds hundreds of thousands of distinct CDR3 sequences, 25% seen once. Sequenced input: naive CD8+ T cells from blood, with Jurkat cell RNA spiked in. The receptors were sampled from a human donor in good health. Some libraries in this study had Jurkat cell RNA spiked in. The CDR3 runs from the conserved cysteine through the conserved F or W. A D gene is named only where the DNA matches it firmly. Clone size is not always given. Where it is, it says once, few, many or a class for expanded clones.

V gene	J gene	clone size	D gene	CDR3 DNA	CDR3 protein
TRBV9	TRBJ2-2	few	-	TGTGCCAGCAGCGCCCCTCTCGTTGGGGAGCTGTTTTTT	CASSAPLVGELFF
TRBV4-1	TRBJ1-5	many	-	TGCGCCAGCAGCCAAGAGGAGTATAGCAATCAGCCCCAGCATTTT	CASSQEEYSNQPQHF
TRBV13	TRBJ2-4	many	-	TGTGCCAGCAGCTTAGAAGCAAGGGGCCGCATTAACATTCAGTACTTC	CASSLEARGRINIQYF
TRBV5-4	TRBJ2-5	many	TRBD2	TGTGCCAGCCGATCTCTCTATACTAGCGGGGTAACGGGGTACCAAGAGACCCAGTACTTC	CASRSLYTSGVTGYQETQYF
TRBV19	TRBJ2-1	-	-	TGTGCCAGTAAGGCTAGCCCGAGCTCCTACAATGAGCAGTTCTTC	CASKASPSSYNEQFF
TRBV30	TRBJ2-7	few	TRBD1	TGTGCCTGGAGTGTGGGGACAGGGCTCTACGAGCAGTGCTTC	CAWSVGTGLYEQCF
TRBV29-1	TRBJ2-2	many	-	TGCAGCGGGGGGACGGCCACCGGGGAGCTGTTTTTT	CSGGTATGELFF
TRBV9	TRBJ2-7	-	-	TGTGCCAGCAGCGTAACCGAGGTCTCCTACGAGCAGTACTTC	CASSVTEVSYEQYF
TRBV5-5	TRBJ2-2	few	-	TGTGCCAGCAGCTTTTCAGTTGCGAGGGGACTGAACACCGGGGAGCTGTTTTTT	CASSFSVARGLNTGELFF
TRBV20-1	TRBJ2-2	once	-	TGCAGTGCTAGAGATCCTTACACCGGGGAGCTGTCTTTT	CSARDPYTGELSF
TRBV29-1	TRBJ1-2	few	-	TGCAGCGTTGAACAGGCGGATGGCGGATATGGCTACACCTTC	CSVEQADGGYGYTF
TRBV12-3/TRBV12-4	TRBJ1-6	many	TRBD1	TGTGCCAGCAGCCAGCGACAGGGGCCGAATTCACCCCTCCACTTT	CASSQRQGPNSPLHF
TRBV24-1	TRBJ2-3	-	-	TGTGCCTCCAGTGACTTCACAGATACGCAGTATTTT	CASSDFTDTQYF
TRBV9	TRBJ2-2	-	TRBD1	TGTGCCAGCAGCTTCCGGGACAGGGCGGTCGGGGAGCTGTTTTTT	CASSFRDRAVGELFF
TRBV9	TRBJ2-7	-	TRBD2	TGTGCCAGCAGCGTAGGCGGCGGGGGGGCAGTCGAGCAGTACTTC	CASSVGGGGAVEQYF
TRBV9	TRBJ2-2	many	-	TGTGCCAGCAGCCCGAGGAACACCGGGGAGCTGTTTTTT	CASSPRNTGELFF
TRBV28	TRBJ1-1	many	TRBD1	TGTGCCAGCAGTTCACAGGGGGCGTCGGGCACTGAAGCTTTCTTT	CASSSQGASGTEAFF
TRBV7-2	TRBJ2-2	many	-	TGTGCCAGCGGTAGCTTCTCCGGGGAGCTGTTTTTT	CASGSFSGELFF
TRBV4-3	TRBJ1-2	-	-	TGCGCCAGCAGCCATGGAGCCTTCTATGGCTACACCTTC	CASSHGAFYGYTF
TRBV4-1	TRBJ1-1	many	-	TGCGCCAGCAGCCAAGGTGGACTTCCCCCCAACACTGAAGCTTTCTTT	CASSQGGLPPNTEAFF
TRBV30	TRBJ1-3	-	-	TGTGCCTGGACCGACACGAGCTCTGGAAACACCATATATTTT	CAWTDTSSGNTIYF
TRBV5-5	TRBJ2-7	many	-	TGTGCCAGCAGCAAATGGGACGGTACCTACGAGCAGTACTTC	CASSKWDGTYEQYF
TRBV27	TRBJ2-1	few	-	TGTGCCAGCAGTCAACAGGGCCTGAGCTCCTACAATGAGCAGTTCTTC	CASSQQGLSSYNEQFF
TRBV15	TRBJ2-7	-	TRBD1	TGTGCCACCAGCGGGGACAGAACCTACGAGCAGTACTTC	CATSGDRTYEQYF
TRBV7-2	TRBJ2-3	many	-	TGTGCCAGCAGCGATTTAGGGGGGGCCACAGATACGCAGTATTTT	CASSDLGGATDTQYF
TRBV3-1	TRBJ2-3	-	-	TGTGCCAGCAGCCAAGCGTTGGATAGGCAGTATTTT	CASSQALDRQYF
TRBV12-3/TRBV12-4	TRBJ2-5	few	TRBD1	TGTGCCAGCAGTTTACCGGGACAGTGGAAGACCCAGTACTTC	CASSLPGQWKTQYF
TRBV7-9	TRBJ1-3	-	TRBD1	TGTGCCAGCAGCTTCACAGGGGACTCTGGAAACACCATATATTTT	CASSFTGDSGNTIYF
TRBV19	TRBJ1-1	-	-	TGTGCCAGTATCCTAATAGGGGGCACTGAAGCTTTCTTT	CASILIGGTEAFF